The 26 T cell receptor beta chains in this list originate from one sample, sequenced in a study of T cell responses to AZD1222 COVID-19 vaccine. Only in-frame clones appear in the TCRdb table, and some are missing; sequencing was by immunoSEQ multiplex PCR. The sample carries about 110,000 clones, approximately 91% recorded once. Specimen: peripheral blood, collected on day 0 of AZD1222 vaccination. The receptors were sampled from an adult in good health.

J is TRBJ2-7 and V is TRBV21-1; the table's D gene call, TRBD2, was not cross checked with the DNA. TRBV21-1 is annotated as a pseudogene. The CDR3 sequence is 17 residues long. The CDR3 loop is CASSKTQASGGTYEQYF. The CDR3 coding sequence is TGTGCCAGCAGCAAAACTCAGGCTAGCGGGGGAACCTACGAGCAGTACTTC.

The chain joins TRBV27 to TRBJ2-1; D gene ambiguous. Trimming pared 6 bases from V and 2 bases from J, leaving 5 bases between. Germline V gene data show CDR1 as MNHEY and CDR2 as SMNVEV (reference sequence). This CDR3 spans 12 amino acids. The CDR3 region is CASSEAYNEQFF. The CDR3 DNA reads TGTGCCAGCAGCGAAGCCTACAATGAGCAGTTCTTC.

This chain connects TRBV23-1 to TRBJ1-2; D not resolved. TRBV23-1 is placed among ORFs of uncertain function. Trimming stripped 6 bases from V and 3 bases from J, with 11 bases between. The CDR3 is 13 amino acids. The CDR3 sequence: CASSLTDHYGYTF. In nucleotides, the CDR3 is TGCGCCAGCAGCCTGACCGACCACTATGGCTACACCTTC.

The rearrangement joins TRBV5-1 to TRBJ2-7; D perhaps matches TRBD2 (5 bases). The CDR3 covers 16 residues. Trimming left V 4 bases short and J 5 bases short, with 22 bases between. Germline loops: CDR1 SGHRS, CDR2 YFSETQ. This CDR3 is CASSAPTGPRGDEQYF. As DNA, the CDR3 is TGCGCCAGCAGCGCACCCACCGGGCCCCGGGGTGACGAGCAGTACTTC.

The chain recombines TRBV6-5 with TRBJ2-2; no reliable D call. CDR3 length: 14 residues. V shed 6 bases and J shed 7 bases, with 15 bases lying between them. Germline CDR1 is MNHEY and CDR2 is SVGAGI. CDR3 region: CASSSSLGGGELFF. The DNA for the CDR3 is TGTGCCAGCAGCTCCTCTCTAGGCGGCGGGGAGCTGTTTTTT.

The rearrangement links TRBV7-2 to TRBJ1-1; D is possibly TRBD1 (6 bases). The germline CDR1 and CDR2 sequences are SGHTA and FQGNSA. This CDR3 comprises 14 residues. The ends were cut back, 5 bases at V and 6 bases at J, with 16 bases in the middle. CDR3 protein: CASSPQGFPAEAFF. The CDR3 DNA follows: TGTGCCAGCAGCCCTCAGGGGTTCCCGGCTGAAGCTTTCTTT.

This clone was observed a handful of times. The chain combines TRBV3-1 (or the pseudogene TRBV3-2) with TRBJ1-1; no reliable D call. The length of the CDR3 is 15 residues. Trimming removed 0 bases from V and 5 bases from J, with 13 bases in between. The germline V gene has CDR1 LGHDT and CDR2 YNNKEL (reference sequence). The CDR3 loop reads CASSQDGRGITEAFF. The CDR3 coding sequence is TGTGCCAGCAGCCAAGATGGCCGAGGTATAACTGAAGCTTTCTTT.

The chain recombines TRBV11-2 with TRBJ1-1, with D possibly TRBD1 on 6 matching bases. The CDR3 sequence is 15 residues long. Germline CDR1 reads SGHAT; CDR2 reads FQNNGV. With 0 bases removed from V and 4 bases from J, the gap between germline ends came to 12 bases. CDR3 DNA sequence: TGTGCCAGCAGCTTAGAGTGGGGGCAGGGCACTGAAGCTTTCTTT. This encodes CASSLEWGQGTEAFF.

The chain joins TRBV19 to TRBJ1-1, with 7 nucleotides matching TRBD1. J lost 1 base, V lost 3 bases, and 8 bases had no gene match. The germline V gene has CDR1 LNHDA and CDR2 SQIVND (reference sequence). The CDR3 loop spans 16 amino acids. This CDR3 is CASSIPTTGSNTEAFF. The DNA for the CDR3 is TGTGCCAGTAGTATCCCCACGACAGGGTCGAACACTGAAGCTTTCTTT.

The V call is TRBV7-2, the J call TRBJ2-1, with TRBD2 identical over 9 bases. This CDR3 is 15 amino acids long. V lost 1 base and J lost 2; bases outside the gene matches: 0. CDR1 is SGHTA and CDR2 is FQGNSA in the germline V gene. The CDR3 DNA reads TGTGCCAGCAGCTTAGAGCGGGGGGCCTACAATGAGCAGTTCTTC. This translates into CASSLERGAYNEQFF.

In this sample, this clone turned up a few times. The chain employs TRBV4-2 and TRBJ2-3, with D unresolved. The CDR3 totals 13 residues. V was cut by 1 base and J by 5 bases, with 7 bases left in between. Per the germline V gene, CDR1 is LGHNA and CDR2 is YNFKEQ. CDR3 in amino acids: CASSQGEQDTQYF. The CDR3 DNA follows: TGTGCCAGCAGCCAAGGTGAACAAGATACGCAGTATTTT.

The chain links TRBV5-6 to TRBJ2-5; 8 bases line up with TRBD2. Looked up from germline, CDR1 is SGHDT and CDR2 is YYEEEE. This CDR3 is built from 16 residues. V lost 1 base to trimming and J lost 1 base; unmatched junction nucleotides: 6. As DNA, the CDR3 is TGTGCCAGCAGCTTGTTAGTAGCGGGGACCCAAGAGACCCAGTACTTC. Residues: CASSLLVAGTQETQYF.

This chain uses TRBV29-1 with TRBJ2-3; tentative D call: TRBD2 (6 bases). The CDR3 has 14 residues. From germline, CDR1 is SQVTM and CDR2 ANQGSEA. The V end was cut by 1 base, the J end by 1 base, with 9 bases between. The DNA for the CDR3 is TGCAGCGTTGAAGGGGAGGTGGGCACAGATACGCAGTATTTT. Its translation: CSVEGEVGTDTQYF.

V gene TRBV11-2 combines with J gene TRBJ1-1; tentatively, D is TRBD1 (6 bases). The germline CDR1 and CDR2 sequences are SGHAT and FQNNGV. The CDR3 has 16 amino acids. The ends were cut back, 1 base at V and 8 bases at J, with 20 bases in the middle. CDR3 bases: TGTGCCAGCAGCTTAGCCCCGGGGGCGCCGGGTGGGGAAGCTTTCTTT. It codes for CASSLAPGAPGGEAFF.

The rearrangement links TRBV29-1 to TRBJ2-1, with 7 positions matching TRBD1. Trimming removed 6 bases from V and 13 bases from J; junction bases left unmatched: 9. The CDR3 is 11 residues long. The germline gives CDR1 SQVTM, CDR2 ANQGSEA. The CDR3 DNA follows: TGCAGCGTCGAATCGACAGGGCCCCAGTTCTTC. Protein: CSVESTGPQFF.

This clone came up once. The CDR3 DNA reads as TGTGCCAGCAGCGCGGACAGACGCTATGGCTACACCTTC. Translating gives CASSADRRYGYTF. The chain has TRBV7-2 and TRBJ1-2; D may be TRBD1 (6 bases). This CDR3 region has 13 residues. Germline V gene sequence: CDR1 SGHTA, CDR2 FQGNSA. V lost 5 bases and J lost 4, with 11 bases in between.

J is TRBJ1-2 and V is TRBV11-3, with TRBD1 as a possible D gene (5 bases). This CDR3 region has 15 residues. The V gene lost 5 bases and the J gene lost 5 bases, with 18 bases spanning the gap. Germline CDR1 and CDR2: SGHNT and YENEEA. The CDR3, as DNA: TGTGCCAGCAGCCGCCGCACCCCTTGGGGGTATGGCTACACCTTC. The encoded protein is CASSRRTPWGYGYTF.

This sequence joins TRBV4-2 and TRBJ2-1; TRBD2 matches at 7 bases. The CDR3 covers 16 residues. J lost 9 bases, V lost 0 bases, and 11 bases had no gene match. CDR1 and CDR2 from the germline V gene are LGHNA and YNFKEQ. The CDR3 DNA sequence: TGTGCCAGCAGCCAAGAATCTGGCGGGAGAGGTGGTGAGCAGTTCTTC. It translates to CASSQESGGRGGEQFF.

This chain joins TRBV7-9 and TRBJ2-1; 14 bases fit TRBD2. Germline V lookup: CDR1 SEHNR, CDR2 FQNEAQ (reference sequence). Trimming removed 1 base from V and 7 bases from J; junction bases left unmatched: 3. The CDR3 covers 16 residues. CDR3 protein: CASSLVGTSGRNEQFF. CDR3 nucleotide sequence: TGTGCCAGCAGCTTAGTTGGGACTAGCGGGAGAAATGAGCAGTTCTTC.

CDR3 loop: CASSRPTDDYGYTF. Written as DNA, the CDR3 is TGTGCCAGCAGCCGACCGACAGACGACTATGGCTACACCTTC. The chain carries TRBV5-6 and TRBJ1-2; perhaps TRBD1 as D (5 bases). V was cut by 4 bases and J by 3 bases, with 13 bases left in between. CDR1 is SGHDT, CDR2 YYEEEE, per germline. This CDR3 spans 14 amino acids.

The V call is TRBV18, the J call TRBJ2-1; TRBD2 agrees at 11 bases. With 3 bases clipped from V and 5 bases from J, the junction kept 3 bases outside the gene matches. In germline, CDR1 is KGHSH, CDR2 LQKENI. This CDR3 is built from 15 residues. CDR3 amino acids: CASSPTSGANNEQFF. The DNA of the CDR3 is TGTGCCAGCTCACCGACTAGCGGGGCTAACAATGAGCAGTTCTTC. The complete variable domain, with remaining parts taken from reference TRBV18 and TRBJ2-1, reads NAGVMQNPRHLVRRRGQEARLRCSPMKGHSHVYWYRQLPEEGLKFMVYLQKENIIDESGMPKERFSAEFPKEGPSILRIQQVVRGDSAAYFCASSPTSGANNEQFFGPGTRLTVL.

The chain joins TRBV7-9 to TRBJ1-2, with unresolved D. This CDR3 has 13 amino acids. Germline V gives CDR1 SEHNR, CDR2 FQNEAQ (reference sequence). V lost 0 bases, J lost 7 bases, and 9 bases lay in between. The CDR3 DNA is TGTGCCAGCAGCTTAGCCGGGGTTATTGGCTACACCTTC. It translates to CASSLAGVIGYTF.

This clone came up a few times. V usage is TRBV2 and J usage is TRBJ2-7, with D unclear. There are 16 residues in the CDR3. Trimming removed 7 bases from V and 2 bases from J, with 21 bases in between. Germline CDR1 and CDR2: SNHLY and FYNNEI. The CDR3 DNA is TGTGCCAGCAAAACACCGGGTTTTGGTTCAACCTACGAGCAGTACTTC. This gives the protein CASKTPGFGSTYEQYF.

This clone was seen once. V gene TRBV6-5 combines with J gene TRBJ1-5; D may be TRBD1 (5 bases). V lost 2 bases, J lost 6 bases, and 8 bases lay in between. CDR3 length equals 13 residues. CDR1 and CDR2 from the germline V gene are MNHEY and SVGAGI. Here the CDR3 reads CASSYTGGQPQHF. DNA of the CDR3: TGTGCCAGCAGTTACACGGGGGGTCAGCCCCAGCATTTT.

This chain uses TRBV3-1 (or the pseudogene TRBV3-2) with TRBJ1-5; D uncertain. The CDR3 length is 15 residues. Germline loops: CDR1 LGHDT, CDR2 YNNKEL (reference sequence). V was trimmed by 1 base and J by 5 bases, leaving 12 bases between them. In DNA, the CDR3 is TGTGCCAGCAGCCAAGGTGGGTGGCAGGATCAGCCCCAGCATTTT. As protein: CASSQGGWQDQPQHF.

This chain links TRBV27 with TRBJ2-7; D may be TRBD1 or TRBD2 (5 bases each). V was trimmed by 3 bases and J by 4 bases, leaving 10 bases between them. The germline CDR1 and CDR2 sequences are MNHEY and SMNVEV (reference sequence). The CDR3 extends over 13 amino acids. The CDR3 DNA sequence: TGTGCCAGCAGTTTCTTGGGACCTTACGAGCAGTACTTC. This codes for CASSFLGPYEQYF.